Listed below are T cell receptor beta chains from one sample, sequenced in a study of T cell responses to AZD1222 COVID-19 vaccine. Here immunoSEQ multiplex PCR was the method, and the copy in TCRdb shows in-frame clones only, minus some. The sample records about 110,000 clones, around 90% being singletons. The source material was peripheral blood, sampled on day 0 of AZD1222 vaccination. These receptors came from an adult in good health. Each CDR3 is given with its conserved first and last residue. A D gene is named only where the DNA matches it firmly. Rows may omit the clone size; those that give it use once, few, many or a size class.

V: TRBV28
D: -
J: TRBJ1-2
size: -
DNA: TGTGCCAGCAGTTTATCGGCAGGCAATGGCTACACCTTC
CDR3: CASSLSAGNGYTF

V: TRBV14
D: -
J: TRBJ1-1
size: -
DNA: TGTGCCAGCAGCCAAGACTCGGCGAGAGGGGTGTTCACTGAAGCTTTCTTT
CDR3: CASSQDSARGVFTEAFF

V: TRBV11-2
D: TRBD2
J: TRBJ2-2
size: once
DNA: TGTGCCAGCAGGGTTTGGGGACTAGCGATGAACACCGGGGAGCTGTTTTTT
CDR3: CASRVWGLAMNTGELFF

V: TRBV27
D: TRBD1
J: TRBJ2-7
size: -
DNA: TGTGCCAGCAGTTTATCGCAGGGGGCGTCCTACGAGCAGTACTTC
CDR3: CASSLSQGASYEQYF

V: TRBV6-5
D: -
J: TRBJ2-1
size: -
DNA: TGTGCCAGCATCGCTAGGAACGTTTACAATGAGCAGTTCTTC
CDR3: CASIARNVYNEQFF

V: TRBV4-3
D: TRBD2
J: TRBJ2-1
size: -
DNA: TGCGCCAGCAGAACTAGCGGGGGTTGGGGTGAGCAGTTCTTC
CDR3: CASRTSGGWGEQFF

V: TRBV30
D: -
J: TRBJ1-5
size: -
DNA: TGTGCCTGGAGTGCCCTAGGGGGGAATCAGCCCCAGCATTTT
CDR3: CAWSALGGNQPQHF

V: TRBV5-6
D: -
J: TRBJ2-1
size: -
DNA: TGTGCCAGCAGCTTGACCGTTGGCGGCCACTACAATGAGCAGTTCTTC
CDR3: CASSLTVGGHYNEQFF

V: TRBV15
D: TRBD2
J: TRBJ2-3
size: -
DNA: TGTGCCACCAGCAGAGATTGGGGACTAGCGGGAGCAGATACGCAGTATTTT
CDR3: CATSRDWGLAGADTQYF

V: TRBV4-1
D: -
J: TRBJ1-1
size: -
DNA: TGCGCCAGCAGCCAAGGTATGAACACTGAAGCTTTCTTT
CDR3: CASSQGMNTEAFF

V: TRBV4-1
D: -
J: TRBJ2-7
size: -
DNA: TGCGCCAGCAGCCAACTTGTGACAGATGCCTACGAGCAGTACTTC
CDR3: CASSQLVTDAYEQYF

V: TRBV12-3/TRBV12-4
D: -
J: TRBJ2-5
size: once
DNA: TGTGCCAGCAGTTTGTTGGAGACCCAGTACTTC
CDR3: CASSLLETQYF

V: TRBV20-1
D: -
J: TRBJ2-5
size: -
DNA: TGCAGTGCTAGAGAGAGAGAGACCCAGTACTTC
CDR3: CSARERETQYF

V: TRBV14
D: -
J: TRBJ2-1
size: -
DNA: TGTGCCAGCAGTCCTAGCTTAGGGATCGATCAGTTCTTC
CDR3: CASSPSLGIDQFF

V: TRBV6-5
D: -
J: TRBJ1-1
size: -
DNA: TGTGCCAGCAGTTCCAACAGCGAAGCTTTCTTT
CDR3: CASSSNSEAFF

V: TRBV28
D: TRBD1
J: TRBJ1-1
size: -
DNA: TGTGCCAGCAGGCCACCGGGACAGCTGAACACTGAAGCTTTCTTT
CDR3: CASRPPGQLNTEAFF

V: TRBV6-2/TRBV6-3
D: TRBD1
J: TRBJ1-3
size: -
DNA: TGTGCCAGCAGTTACGAACCCGGACAGGGGAAAGGAAACACCATATATTTT
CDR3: CASSYEPGQGKGNTIYF

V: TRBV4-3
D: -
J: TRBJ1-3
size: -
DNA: TGCGCCAGCAGCCAAGCTATCCCCTCTGGAAACACCATATATTTT
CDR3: CASSQAIPSGNTIYF

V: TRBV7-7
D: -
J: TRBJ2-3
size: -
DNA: TGTGCCAGCAGCTTATCAAAGGCAGATACGCAGTATTTT
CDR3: CASSLSKADTQYF

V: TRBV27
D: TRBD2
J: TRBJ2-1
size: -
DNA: TGTGCCAGCAGTTTATTCAGGGTAGCGGGGAATGGCGATGAGCAGTTCTTC
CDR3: CASSLFRVAGNGDEQFF